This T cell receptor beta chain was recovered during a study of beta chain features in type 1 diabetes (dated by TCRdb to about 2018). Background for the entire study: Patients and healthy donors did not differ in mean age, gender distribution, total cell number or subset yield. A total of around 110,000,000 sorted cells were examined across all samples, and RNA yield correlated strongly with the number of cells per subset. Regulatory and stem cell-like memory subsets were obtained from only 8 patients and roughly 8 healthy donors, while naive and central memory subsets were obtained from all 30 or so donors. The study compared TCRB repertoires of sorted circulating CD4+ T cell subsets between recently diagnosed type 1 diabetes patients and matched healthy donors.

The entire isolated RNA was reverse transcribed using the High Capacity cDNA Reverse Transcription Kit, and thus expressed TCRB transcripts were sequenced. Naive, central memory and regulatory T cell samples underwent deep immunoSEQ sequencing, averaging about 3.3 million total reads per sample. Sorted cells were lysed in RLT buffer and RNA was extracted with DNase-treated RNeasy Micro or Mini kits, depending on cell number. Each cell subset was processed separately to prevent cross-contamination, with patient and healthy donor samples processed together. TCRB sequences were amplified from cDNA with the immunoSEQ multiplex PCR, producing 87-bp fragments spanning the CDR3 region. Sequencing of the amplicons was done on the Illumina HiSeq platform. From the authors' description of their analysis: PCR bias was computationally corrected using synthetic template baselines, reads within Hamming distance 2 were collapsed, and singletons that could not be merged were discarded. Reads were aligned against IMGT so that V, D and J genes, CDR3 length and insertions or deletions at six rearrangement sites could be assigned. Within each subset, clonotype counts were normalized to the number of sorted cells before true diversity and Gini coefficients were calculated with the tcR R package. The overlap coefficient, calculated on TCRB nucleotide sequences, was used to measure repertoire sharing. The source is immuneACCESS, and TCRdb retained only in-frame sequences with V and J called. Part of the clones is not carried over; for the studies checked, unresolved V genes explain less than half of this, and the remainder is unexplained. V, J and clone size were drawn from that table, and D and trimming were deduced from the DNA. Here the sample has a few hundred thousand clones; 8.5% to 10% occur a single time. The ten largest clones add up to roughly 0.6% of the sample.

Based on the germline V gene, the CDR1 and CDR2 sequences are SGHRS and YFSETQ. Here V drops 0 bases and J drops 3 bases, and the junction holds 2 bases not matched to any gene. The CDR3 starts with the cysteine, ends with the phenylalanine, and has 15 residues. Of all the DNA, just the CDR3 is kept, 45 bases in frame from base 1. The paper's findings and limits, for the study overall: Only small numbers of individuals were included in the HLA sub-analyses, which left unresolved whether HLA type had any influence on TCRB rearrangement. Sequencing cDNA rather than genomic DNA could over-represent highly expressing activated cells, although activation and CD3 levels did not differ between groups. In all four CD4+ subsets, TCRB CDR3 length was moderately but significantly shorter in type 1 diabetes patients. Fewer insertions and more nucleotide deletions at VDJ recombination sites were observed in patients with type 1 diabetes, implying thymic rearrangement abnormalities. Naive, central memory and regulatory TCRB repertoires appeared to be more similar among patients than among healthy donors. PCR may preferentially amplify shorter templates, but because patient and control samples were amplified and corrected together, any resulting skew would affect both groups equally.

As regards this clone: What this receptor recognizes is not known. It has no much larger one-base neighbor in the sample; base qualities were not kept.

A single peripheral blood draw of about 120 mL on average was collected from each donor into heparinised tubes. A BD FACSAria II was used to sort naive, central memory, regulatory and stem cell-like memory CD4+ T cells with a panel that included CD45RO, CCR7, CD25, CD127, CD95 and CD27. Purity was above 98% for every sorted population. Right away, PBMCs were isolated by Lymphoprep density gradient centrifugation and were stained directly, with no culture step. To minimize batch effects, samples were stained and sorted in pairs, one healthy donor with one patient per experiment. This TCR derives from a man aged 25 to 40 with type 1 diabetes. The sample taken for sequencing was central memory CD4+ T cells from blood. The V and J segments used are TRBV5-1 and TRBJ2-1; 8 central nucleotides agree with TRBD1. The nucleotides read TGCGCCAGCAGCTTGGGACAGGGGTACTACAATGAGCAGTTCTTC. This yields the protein CASSLGQGYYNEQFF.